This T cell receptor beta chain derives from a study of shared clonotypes between healthy human individuals. Profiled with immunoSEQ multiplex PCR; TCRdb holds only in-frame clones, not every one. The sample holds about 600,000 clones, about 80% seen once. Trimming stripped 4 bases from V and 7 bases from J, with 20 bases between. The germline gives CDR1 SGHNT, CDR2 YYREEE (reference sequence). This CDR3 is built from 15 residues. The source of this sequence is a woman aged 40 to 50 in good health. Some clones in this sample may be carry-over from other donors' samples. The rearrangement joins TRBV5-4 to TRBJ1-2; D not resolved. Sequencing was done on a sample of PBMCs. The CDR3, as DNA: TGTGCCAGCAGCCCGATGACGTCTACCCCAGGTGGCTACACCTTC. Translation gives CASSPMTSTPGGYTF.